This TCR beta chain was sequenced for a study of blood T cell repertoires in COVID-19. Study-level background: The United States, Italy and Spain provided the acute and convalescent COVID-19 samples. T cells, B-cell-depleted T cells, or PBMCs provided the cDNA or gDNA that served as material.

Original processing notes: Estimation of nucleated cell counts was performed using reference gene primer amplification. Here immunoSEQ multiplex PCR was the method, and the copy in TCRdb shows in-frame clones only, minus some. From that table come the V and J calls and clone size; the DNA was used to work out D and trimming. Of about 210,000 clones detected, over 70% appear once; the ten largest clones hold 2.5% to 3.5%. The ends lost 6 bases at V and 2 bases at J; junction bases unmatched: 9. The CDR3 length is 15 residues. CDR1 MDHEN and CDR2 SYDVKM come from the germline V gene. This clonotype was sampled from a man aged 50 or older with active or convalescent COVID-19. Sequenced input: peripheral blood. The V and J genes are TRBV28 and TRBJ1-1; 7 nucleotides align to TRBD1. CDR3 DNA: TGTGCCAGCAGCGCTCCGGGACAGAAAAACACTGAAGCTTTCTTT. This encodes CASSAPGQKNTEAFF.